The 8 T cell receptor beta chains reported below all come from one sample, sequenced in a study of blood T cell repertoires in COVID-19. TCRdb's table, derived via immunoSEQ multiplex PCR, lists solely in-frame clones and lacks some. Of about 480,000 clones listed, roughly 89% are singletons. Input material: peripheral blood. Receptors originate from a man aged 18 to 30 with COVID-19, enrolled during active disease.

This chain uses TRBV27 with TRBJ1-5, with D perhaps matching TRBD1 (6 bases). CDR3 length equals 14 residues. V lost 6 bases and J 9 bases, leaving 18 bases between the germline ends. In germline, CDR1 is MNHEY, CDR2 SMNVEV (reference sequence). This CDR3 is CASSWGHLGSPQHF. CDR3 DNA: TGTGCCAGCAGCTGGGGACACCTCGGATCGCCCCAGCATTTT.

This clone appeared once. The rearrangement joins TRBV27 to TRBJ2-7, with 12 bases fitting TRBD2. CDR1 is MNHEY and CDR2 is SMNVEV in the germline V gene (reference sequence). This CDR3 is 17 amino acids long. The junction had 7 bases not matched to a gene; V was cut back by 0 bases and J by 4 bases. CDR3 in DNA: TGTGCCAGCAGTTTATCAGGTCTAGCGGGGGGGTTTTACGAGCAGTACTTC. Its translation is CASSLSGLAGGFYEQYF.

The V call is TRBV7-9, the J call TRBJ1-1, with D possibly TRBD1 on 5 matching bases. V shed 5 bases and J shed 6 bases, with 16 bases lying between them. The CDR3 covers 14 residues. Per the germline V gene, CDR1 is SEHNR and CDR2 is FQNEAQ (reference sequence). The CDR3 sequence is CASSPAGLTAEAFF. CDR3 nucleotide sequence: TGTGCCAGCAGCCCCGCAGGGCTTACCGCTGAAGCTTTCTTT.

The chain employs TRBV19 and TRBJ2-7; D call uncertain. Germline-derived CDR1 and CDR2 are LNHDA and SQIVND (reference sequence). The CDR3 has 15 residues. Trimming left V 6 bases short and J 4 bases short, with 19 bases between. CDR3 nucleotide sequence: TGTGCCAGTAGCCCCTGGGCCGCAGGCGAATACGAGCAGTACTTC. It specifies CASSPWAAGEYEQYF.

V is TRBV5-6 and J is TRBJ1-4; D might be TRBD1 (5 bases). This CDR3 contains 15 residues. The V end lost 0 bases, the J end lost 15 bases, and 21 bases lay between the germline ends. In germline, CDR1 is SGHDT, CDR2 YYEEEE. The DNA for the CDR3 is TGTGCCAGCAGCTTGGGGGGCTTAGAGAAAAATGGAGTGTTTTTT. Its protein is CASSLGGLEKNGVFF. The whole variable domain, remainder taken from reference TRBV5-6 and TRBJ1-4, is DAGVTQSPTHLIKTRGQQVTLRCSPKSGHDTVSWYQQALGQGPQFIFQYYEEEERQRGNFPDRFSGHQFPNYSSELNVNALLLGDSALYLCASSLGGLEKNGVFFGSGTQLSVL.

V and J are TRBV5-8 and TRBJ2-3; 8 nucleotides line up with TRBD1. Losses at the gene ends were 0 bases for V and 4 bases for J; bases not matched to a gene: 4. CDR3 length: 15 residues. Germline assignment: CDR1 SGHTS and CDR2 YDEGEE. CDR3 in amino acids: CASSLGQGSSDTQYF. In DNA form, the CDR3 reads TGTGCCAGCAGCTTGGGACAGGGGTCTTCAGATACGCAGTATTTT.

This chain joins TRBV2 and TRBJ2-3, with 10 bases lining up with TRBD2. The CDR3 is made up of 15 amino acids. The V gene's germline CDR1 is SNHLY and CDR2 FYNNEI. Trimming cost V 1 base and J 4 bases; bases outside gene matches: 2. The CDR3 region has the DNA TGTGCCAGCAGTGAAGGGACTAGCGGCGCAGATACGCAGTATTTT. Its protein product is CASSEGTSGADTQYF.

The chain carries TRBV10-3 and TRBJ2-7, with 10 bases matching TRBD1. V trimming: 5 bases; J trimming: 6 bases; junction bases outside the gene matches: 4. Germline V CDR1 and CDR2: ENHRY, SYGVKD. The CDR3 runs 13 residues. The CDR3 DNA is TGTGCCATCAGTTATGACAGGGGGCGCGAGCAGTACTTC. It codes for CAISYDRGREQYF.